This T cell receptor (beta chain) came from a study of cytomegalovirus exposure and HLA in healthy donors. Germline-derived CDR1 and CDR2 are MGHDK and SYGVNS. The CDR3 sequence is 13 residues long. Trimming pared 7 bases from V and 2 bases from J, leaving 12 bases between. PCR involved 60 Vbeta and 13 Jbeta primers. The repertoire was sequenced with immunoSEQ multiplex PCR; TCRdb's copy has only in-frame clones and lacks some. The sample has roughly 30,000 clones. The clonotype comes from a female donor in good health and CMV-seronegative. The material sequenced was PBMCs. The gene calls are TRBV25-1 and TRBJ2-7, with D perhaps being TRBD1 or TRBD2 (6 bases each). This chain's CDR3 is CASTEGGAYEQYF. For the CDR3, the DNA is TGTGCCAGCACTGAGGGGGGAGCCTACGAGCAGTACTTC.